Reported below is one T cell receptor (beta chain). No antigen is known for it. These data come from a study of beta chain features in type 1 diabetes. Study details: Researchers looked at around 100 million sorted cells across all samples. Study-wide results and caveats: Within patients, naive, central memory and Treg TCRB repertoires seemed more similar than within healthy donors. The question of HLA type influencing TCRB rearrangement was one that remained unresolved here. Researchers caution that PCR might favor shorter templates, equally among patients and controls. All four CD4+ subsets from Type 1 diabetes patients carried moderately but significantly shorter TCRB CDR3s.

The authors reverse transcribed all of the isolated RNA, so sequencing captured expressed TCRB transcripts. Clones were sequenced by immunoSEQ multiplex PCR, and TCRdb holds only the in-frame ones, with some missing. Of 500,000 to 800,000 clones in the sample, around 12% were seen once. In germline, CDR1 is SGHRS, CDR2 YFSETQ. The CDR3 has 15 amino acids. With 7 bases removed from V and 0 bases from J, the gap between germline ends came to 16 bases. This chain connects TRBV5-1 to TRBJ1-1, with D possibly matching TRBD1 (5 bases). The receptor comes from a man under 40 with type 1 diabetes. Specimen: naive CD4+ T cells from blood. CDR3 region: CASAQGFSMNTEAFF. The CDR3 region has the DNA TGCGCCAGCGCGCAGGGATTTTCTATGAACACTGAAGCTTTCTTT.